This T cell receptor (beta chain) was recorded in a study of blood T cell repertoires in COVID-19. Method: immunoSEQ multiplex PCR; TCRdb's copy keeps in-frame clones and lacks some. The table includes fewer than 60,000 clones, about 88% detected once. The germline V and J ends were trimmed by 5 bases and 2 bases, with 19 bases remaining between them. The CDR3 is 16 amino acids. CDR1 is ENHRY and CDR2 is SYGVKD in the germline V gene. The source of this sequence is a human donor in a cohort sampled during active COVID-19. This chain joins TRBV10-3 and TRBJ2-7; TRBD2 is a possible D gene (7 bases). The sequencing sample was made of peripheral blood. The CDR3 spells CAISPPLWEGAYEQYF. The CDR3 DNA sequence: TGTGCCATCAGTCCACCCCTCTGGGAGGGGGCCTACGAGCAGTACTTC.